Listed below are T cell receptor beta chains from one sample, sequenced in a study of T cells in localized non-small cell lung cancer. Some clones are missing from TCRdb's copy, which holds only in-frame ones; the method was immunoSEQ multiplex PCR. The sample records about 27,000 clones, around 91% being singletons. The sample here was peripheral blood, taken before any cancer treatment. Receptor source: a woman between 35 and 70 years old with stage I lung adenocarcinoma. The CDR3 runs from the conserved cysteine through the conserved F or W. The D gene is left open where the match is weak. Not all rows give a size; the values are once, few, many and, for expanded clones, a class.

TRBV7-2	NA	NA	TRBJ1-5	CASSLARAGNQPQHF	TGTGCCAGCAGCTTAGCGCGGGCGGGAAATCAGCCCCAGCATTTT
TRBV19	NA	NA	TRBJ1-1	CASSIKGDTEAFF	TGTGCCAGTAGTATTAAAGGGGACACTGAAGCTTTCTTT
TRBV7-9	NA	NA	TRBJ1-4	CASSPASGEKLFF	TGTGCCAGCAGCCCGGCCTCGGGGGAAAAACTGTTTTTT
TRBV15	NA	NA	TRBJ2-1	CATSDFERAGYNEQFF	TGTGCCACCAGCGACTTCGAGCGGGCTGGATACAATGAGCAGTTCTTC
TRBV19	TRBD1	once	TRBJ2-1	CASNRGRSSNEQFF	TGTGCCAGTAACAGGGGGCGGTCTTCAAATGAGCAGTTCTTC
TRBV5-5	NA	NA	TRBJ1-4	CASSLGGAAGNEKLFF	TGTGCCAGCAGCTTGGGGGGAGCGGCAGGGAATGAAAAACTGTTTTTT
TRBV4-1	NA	NA	TRBJ1-2	CASSQVGAGNYGYTF	TGCGCCAGCAGCCAAGTGGGGGCCGGTAACTATGGCTACACCTTC
TRBV7-2	NA	NA	TRBJ1-2	CASSGRVDGYTF	TGTGCCAGCAGCGGGCGGGTAGATGGCTACACCTTC
TRBV30	TRBD1	NA	TRBJ2-7	CAWEETGSYEQYF	TGTGCCTGGGAGGAGACAGGGTCCTACGAGCAGTACTTC
TRBV19	NA	few	TRBJ1-2	CASSPSAPNYGYTF	TGTGCCAGTAGCCCCTCGGCCCCTAACTATGGCTACACCTTC
TRBV6-1	NA	NA	TRBJ1-4	CASSEDRAREKLFF	TGTGCCAGCAGTGAAGACAGGGCCCGGGAAAAACTGTTTTTT
TRBV19	NA	NA	TRBJ2-1	CASSGQGGYEQFF	TGTGCCAGTAGTGGCCAGGGGGGGTATGAGCAGTTCTTC
TRBV5-4	NA	NA	TRBJ1-6	CASSLAGGADSPLHF	TGTGCCAGCAGCTTGGCCGGGGGGGCGGATTCACCCCTCCACTTT
TRBV9	NA	NA	TRBJ2-1	CASSAWSVSSYNEQFF	TGTGCCAGCAGCGCCTGGAGTGTGAGCTCCTACAATGAGCAGTTCTTC
TRBV25-1	NA	NA	TRBJ2-7	CASSGGRQGVSYEQYF	TGTGCCAGCAGTGGGGGAAGGCAGGGAGTAAGCTACGAGCAGTACTTC
TRBV2	NA	NA	TRBJ2-4	CASSEAGAVDIQYF	TGTGCCAGCAGCGAGGCAGGGGCGGTGGACATTCAGTACTTC
TRBV4-2	TRBD1	NA	TRBJ1-1	CASSPAGGFAEAFF	TGTGCCAGCAGCCCGGCAGGGGGCTTCGCTGAAGCTTTCTTT
TRBV6-5	TRBD1	once	TRBJ1-5	CASSGTENQPQHF	TGTGCCAGCAGTGGGACAGAGAATCAGCCCCAGCATTTT
TRBV19	NA	NA	TRBJ1-1	CASGPLRDTEAFF	TGTGCCAGTGGACCCCTTCGGGACACTGAAGCTTTCTTT
TRBV7-9	TRBD1	NA	TRBJ1-4	CASSSDRENEKLFF	TGTGCCAGCAGCTCGGACAGGGAAAATGAAAAACTGTTTTTT
TRBV30	NA	few	TRBJ2-5	CAWSVRRQETQYF	TGTGCCTGGAGTGTACGCCGCCAAGAGACCCAGTACTTC
TRBV7-8	NA	NA	TRBJ1-1	CASSLYGREGGTEAFF	TGTGCCAGCAGCTTATACGGGAGGGAAGGTGGGACTGAAGCTTTCTTT
TRBV10-2	NA	NA	TRBJ2-2	CASSDSRDRGTGELFF	TGCGCCAGCAGTGATTCGAGGGACCGGGGCACCGGGGAGCTGTTTTTT
TRBV9	NA	NA	TRBJ2-5	CASSPRGGPQETQYF	TGTGCCAGCAGCCCCCGAGGGGGGCCGCAAGAGACCCAGTACTTC
TRBV19	NA	NA	TRBJ1-2	CASSIDLSRHYGYTF	TGTGCCAGTAGTATAGATCTATCACGGCACTATGGCTACACCTTC
TRBV7-2	NA	NA	TRBJ2-6	CASSLTGTNSGANVLTF	TGTGCCAGCAGCTTGACAGGAACTAACTCTGGGGCCAACGTCCTGACTTTC
TRBV29-1	NA	NA	TRBJ1-1	CSVEFVQRNTEAFF	TGCAGCGTTGAGTTTGTACAGAGGAACACTGAAGCTTTCTTT
TRBV19	TRBD1	NA	TRBJ2-7	CASSIGTGSYEQYF	TGTGCCAGTAGTATAGGGACAGGTTCCTACGAGCAGTACTTC
TRBV9	NA	NA	TRBJ1-2	CASSVARGYGYTF	TGTGCCAGCAGCGTAGCCAGGGGCTATGGCTACACCTTC
TRBV5-4	TRBD1	NA	TRBJ1-2	CASSTDNRGPYGYTF	TGTGCCAGCAGCACCGACAACAGGGGACCCTATGGCTACACCTTC
TRBV5-6	NA	NA	TRBJ2-2	CASSLRGRERGGELFF	TGTGCCAGCAGCTTGCGGGGACGGGAAAGGGGCGGGGAGCTGTTTTTT
TRBV28	TRBD1	NA	TRBJ1-5	CASSLPQGAQPQHF	TGTGCCAGCTCCCTCCCCCAGGGGGCTCAGCCCCAGCATTTT
TRBV15	NA	NA	TRBJ2-4	CATSRARENIQYF	TGTGCCACCAGCAGGGCTAGGGAGAACATTCAGTACTTC
TRBV7-2	NA	NA	TRBJ2-1	CASSRAQGGSYNEQFF	TGTGCCAGCAGCCGAGCCCAGGGCGGCTCCTACAATGAGCAGTTCTTC
TRBV5-1	NA	NA	TRBJ2-2	CASRSNTGELFF	TGCGCCAGCAGGTCTAACACCGGGGAGCTGTTTTTT
TRBV11-1	NA	NA	TRBJ2-7	CASSMGVSYEQYF	TGTGCCAGCAGCATGGGGGTCTCCTACGAGCAGTACTTC
TRBV7-2	NA	NA	TRBJ1-1	CASSLRGETEAFF	TGTGCCAGCAGCCTGAGGGGGGAGACTGAAGCTTTCTTT
TRBV27	NA	NA	TRBJ1-4	CASKRSIREGDEKLFF	TGTGCCAGCAAACGAAGCATCAGGGAAGGGGATGAAAAACTGTTTTTT
TRBV7-8	TRBD2	NA	TRBJ2-7	CASSQVLAGGPEQYF	TGTGCCAGCAGCCAGGTGCTAGCGGGGGGCCCCGAGCAGTACTTC
TRBV10-2	TRBD2	NA	TRBJ2-1	CASSEPRVAGGPNEQFF	TGCGCCAGCAGTGAACCCCGCGTAGCGGGGGGGCCTAATGAGCAGTTCTTC
TRBV4-3	TRBD1	few	TRBJ1-4	CASSRQGRTNEKLFF	TGCGCCAGCAGTCGACAGGGTAGAACTAATGAAAAACTGTTTTTT
TRBV28	TRBD1	NA	TRBJ1-6	CASSTGGYNSPLHF	TGTGCCAGCAGTACAGGGGGCTATAATTCACCCCTCCACTTT
TRBV30	NA	NA	TRBJ1-3	CASRRAGGRDTIYF	TGTGCCAGCCGCCGGGCCGGCGGTAGAGACACCATATATTTT
TRBV10-3	NA	NA	TRBJ1-6	CAISESGGTSSPLHF	TGTGCCATCAGTGAGTCGGGGGGCACAAGCTCGCCCCTCCACTTT
TRBV5-1	TRBD1	NA	TRBJ1-5	CASSLAPGGSNQPQHF	TGCGCCAGCAGCTTGGCCCCAGGGGGTAGCAATCAGCCCCAGCATTTT